The next 7 T cell receptor beta chains were all read from a single sample in a study of blood T cell repertoires in COVID-19. The data were produced by immunoSEQ multiplex PCR, yet TCRdb's version contains in-frame clones alone and is incomplete. The sample consists of 360,000 or so clones, about 92% of them appearing once. Sequenced material: peripheral blood. These receptors all stem from a woman aged 60-75 years with COVID-19, enrolled during active disease.

This rearrangement joins TRBV3-1 (or the pseudogene TRBV3-2) to TRBJ1-1; D is unresolved. Germline-derived CDR1 and CDR2 are LGHDT and YNNKEL (reference sequence). V was shortened by 4 bases and J by 0 bases, with 12 bases between the two germline ends. The CDR3 is made up of 15 amino acids. The CDR3 loop reads CASSPHGSMNTEAFF. The CDR3 region has the DNA TGTGCCAGCAGCCCGCACGGGTCTATGAACACTGAAGCTTTCTTT.

This CDR3 reads CASSYGGTGRMNTEAFF. CDR3 nucleotides: TGTGCCAGCAGCTACGGGGGGACAGGGAGGATGAACACTGAAGCTTTCTTT. The chain is built from TRBV11-2 and TRBJ1-1; 9 nucleotides agree with TRBD1. Germline loops: CDR1 SGHAT, CDR2 FQNNGV. J lost 0 bases, V lost 4 bases, and 9 bases had no gene match. This CDR3 contains 17 residues.

The J gene is TRBJ1-6, the V gene TRBV28, with TRBD1 as a possible D gene (5 bases). This CDR3 contains 20 residues. Germline lookup yields CDR1 MDHEN and CDR2 SYDVKM. The V and J ends lost 5 bases and 4 bases respectively, with 27 bases between them. The CDR3 spells CASSRSYGTPRGRYNSPLHF. The CDR3 coding sequence is TGTGCCAGCAGTCGTTCATACGGGACTCCTCGCGGCAGGTATAATTCACCCCTCCACTTT.

The rearrangement links TRBV7-9 to TRBJ2-5; a possible D gene is TRBD1 (7 bases). Germline loops: CDR1 SEHNR, CDR2 FQNEAQ (reference sequence). This CDR3 contains 16 residues. Trimming removed 5 bases from V and 1 base from J, with 17 bases in between. The CDR3 is CASSPRGAGSQETQYF. The DNA of the CDR3 is TGTGCCAGCAGCCCCAGGGGGGCAGGGAGCCAAGAGACCCAGTACTTC.

The chain couples TRBV19 to TRBJ1-4, with 10 bases fitting TRBD1. The ends lost 9 bases at V and 7 bases at J; junction bases unmatched: 8. There are 14 residues in the CDR3. Germline values: CDR1 LNHDA, CDR2 SQIVND (reference sequence). CDR3 protein: CASTGQGLREKLFF. As DNA, the CDR3 is TGTGCCAGCACGGGACAGGGGCTTCGTGAAAAACTGTTTTTT.

As for this clone: The same CDR3 arises from other DNA sequences in this sample as well. V is TRBV5-4 and J is TRBJ2-3; 10 positions agree with TRBD2. The CDR3 consists of 15 residues. The germline CDR1 and CDR2 sequences are SGHNT and YYREEE (reference sequence). After removal of 3 bases from V and 13 bases from J, the junction contained 14 bases not matched to a gene. The CDR3 here is CASSSPLAGAESEYF. CDR3 DNA: TGTGCCAGCAGCTCCCCCCTAGCGGGGGCCGAAAGTGAGTATTTT.

The chain joins TRBV7-3 to TRBJ1-1, with D perhaps TRBD1 (6 bases). There are 13 residues in the CDR3. Trimming shortened V by 3 bases and J by 7 bases, and 12 bases separated the two germline ends. The germline CDR1 and CDR2 sequences are SGHTA and FQGTGA. CDR3 residues: CASSFDRISEAFF. The CDR3 DNA reads as TGTGCCAGCAGCTTTGACAGGATCAGTGAAGCTTTCTTT. The entire variable domain, with the rest obtained from reference TRBV7-3 and TRBJ1-1, is as follows: GAGVSQTPSNKVTEKGKYVELRCDPISGHTALYWYRQSLGQGPEFLIYFQGTGAADDSGLPNDRFFAVRPEGSVSTLKIQRTERGDSAVYLCASSFDRISEAFFGQGTRLTVV.